These T cell receptor beta chains were read from a single sample in a study of graft-versus-host responses after intestinal transplantation. The assay was immunoSEQ multiplex PCR, and TCRdb's table has in-frame clones only and misses some. The sample consists of 100,000 or so clones, approximately 90% of them appearing once. The antigens of these receptors remain unknown. The specimen comprised unstimulated CD4+ T cells sorted from spleen or lymph node cells, sampled before intestinal transplant. All receptors come from a human donor who received an intestinal transplant. Both conserved end residues are part of each CDR3. The D gene is left open where the match is weak. Clone size is not always given. Where it is, it says once, few, many or a class for expanded clones.

NA TRBJ1-2 TRBV5-1 TRBD1 TGCGCCAGCAGACCGGACAGGGGGCGAGCCACCTTGAGCTACACCTTC CASRPDRGRATLSYTF
NA TRBJ1-5 TRBV28 TRBD1 TGTGCCAGCAGTTTAAAGGGACAGGCGAGCAATCAGCCCCAGCATTTT CASSLKGQASNQPQHF
NA TRBJ1-1 TRBV18 TRBD1 TGTGCCAGCTCATTGGAGGGGGCATCGGGAACTGAAGCTTTCTTT CASSLEGASGTEAFF
NA TRBJ2-1 TRBV11-3 NA TGTGCCAGCAGCCTCGTTAGCTCCTACAATGAGCAGTTCTTC CASSLVSSYNEQFF
NA TRBJ2-2 TRBV7-6 TRBD1 TGTGCCAGCAGCCCACACCTGGACAGGGGTTATACCGGGGAGCTGTTTTTT CASSPHLDRGYTGELFF
NA TRBJ1-6 TRBV18 NA TGTGCCAGCTCACGGGCAGGAGGCCTCTATAATTCACCCCTCCACTTT CASSRAGGLYNSPLHF
NA TRBJ2-3 TRBV7-3 NA TGTGCCAGCAGCTTAACTGGGGGCTCAGATACGCAGTATTTT CASSLTGGSDTQYF
once TRBJ1-1 TRBV9 NA TGTGCCAGCAGCGTAGCACAGGGAACGGACACTGAAGCTTTCTTT CASSVAQGTDTEAFF
NA TRBJ1-6 TRBV5-1 NA TGCGCCAGCAGTCTCAGGGGAAATAATTCACCCCTCCACTTT CASSLRGNNSPLHF
NA TRBJ2-1 TRBV28 NA TGTGCCAGCAGGAAAGCGGAGAGCTCCTACAATGAGCAGTTCTTC CASRKAESSYNEQFF
once TRBJ1-5 TRBV27 NA TGTGCCAGCAGTTCACAAGACAGAATAGAATGCAGAAACTTACTAAACAATCAGCCCCAGCATTTT CASSSQDRIECRNLLNNQPQHF
NA TRBJ1-1 TRBV5-4 NA TGTGCCAGCAGCTTGGGTATGAACACTGAAGCTTTCTTT CASSLGMNTEAFF
NA TRBJ2-1 TRBV9 NA TGTGCCAGCAGGACGGGACTCAGCTCCTACAATGAGCAGTTCTTC CASRTGLSSYNEQFF
NA TRBJ1-1 TRBV30 NA TGTGCCTGGAGGTACGCCGGTGCCGCTTTCTTT CAWRYAGAAFF
NA TRBJ2-7 TRBV10-2 TRBD1 TGCGCCAGCAGAAACAGGGGCTTCTCCTACGAGCAGTACTTC CASRNRGFSYEQYF
NA TRBJ1-1 TRBV19 NA TGTGCCAGTAGTATAGTAAGTCGAAAGGGGACTGAAGCTTTCTTT CASSIVSRKGTEAFF
NA TRBJ2-3 TRBV6-1 NA TGTGCCAGCAGTTTAGTGGGGGGGCCCTATACGCAGTATTTT CASSLVGGPYTQYF
NA TRBJ2-5 TRBV10-1 NA TGCGCCAGCAGTGAGTCAAAGGACAGACGGGAGACCCAGTACTTC CASSESKDRRETQYF
NA TRBJ2-5 TRBV5-4 TRBD2 TGTGCCAGCAGCTTGGGGTCTAGCGGGAAACAAGAGACCCAGTACTTC CASSLGSSGKQETQYF
NA TRBJ2-7 TRBV18 TRBD1 TGTGCCAGCTCGTCGACAGGGGCACCTTACGAGCAGTACTTC CASSSTGAPYEQYF
NA TRBJ2-3 TRBV14 TRBD2 TGTGCCAGCAGCCCTGGATGGGCGGGAGGGCCAACAGATACGCAGTATTTT CASSPGWAGGPTDTQYF
NA TRBJ1-4 TRBV9 TRBD1 TGTGCCAGCAGCGTAGGTCCGGACAGGGAAAATGAAAAACTGTTTTTT CASSVGPDRENEKLFF
NA TRBJ2-1 TRBV5-4 NA TGTGCCAGCAGCGCGCTAGCAGATGAGCAGTTCTTC CASSALADEQFF
NA TRBJ2-2 TRBV9 TRBD2 TGTGCCAGCAGCGTAGACCTAGCGGGGACATGGGAGCTGTTTTTT CASSVDLAGTWELFF
NA TRBJ2-2 TRBV5-1 NA TGCGCCAGCAAGGGGGGGGACACCGGGGAGCTGTTTTTT CASKGGDTGELFF
NA TRBJ2-5 TRBV27 TRBD1 TGTGCCAGCAGTTCCCACAGGGGGCGAGAGACCCAGTACTTC CASSSHRGRETQYF
NA TRBJ1-1 TRBV6-5 NA TGTGCCAGCAGTTACCGGAATTACCTAGTTAACACTGAAGCTTTCTTT CASSYRNYLVNTEAFF
NA TRBJ1-1 TRBV30 NA TGTGCCTGGAGTGTACTCCTGAACACTGAAGCTTTCTTT CAWSVLLNTEAFF
NA TRBJ2-7 TRBV11-3 TRBD1 TGTGCCAGCAGCCCGAACAGGGGGCGTTTAAACGAGCAGTACTTC CASSPNRGRLNEQYF
NA TRBJ1-2 TRBV11-2 NA TGTGCCAGCAGCTCTCGTCTCCGCGGTGGCTACACCTTC CASSSRLRGGYTF
NA TRBJ2-7 TRBV9 TRBD2 TGTGCCAGCAGCGTAGGGGTTAGCGGGAGTACGTTAGTCTACGAGCAGTACTTC CASSVGVSGSTLVYEQYF
NA TRBJ1-2 TRBV21-1 NA NA CASSKVGRGSYGYTF
NA TRBJ1-5 TRBV10-2 NA TGCGCCAGCAGAGACAGAAACAATCAGCCCCAGCATTTT CASRDRNNQPQHF
NA TRBJ1-1 TRBV29-1 NA TGCAGCGTTGGGTTGCGTTTAGCGAACACTGAAGCTTTCTTT CSVGLRLANTEAFF
NA TRBJ2-7 TRBV11-2 NA TGTGCCAGCAGCTTCTACCATCACGATTCCTACGAGCAGTACTTC CASSFYHHDSYEQYF
NA TRBJ1-2 TRBV19 TRBD1 TGTGCCAGTAGTGTTCGACAGGGGGCGTCGGACTATGGCTACACCTTC CASSVRQGASDYGYTF
NA TRBJ2-2 TRBV25-1 TRBD1 TGTGCCAGCAGGGACAGGAGGATCGGGGAGCTGTTTTTT CASRDRRIGELFF
NA TRBJ1-4 TRBV30 TRBD1 TGTGCCTGGAGTCGGCGACAGGGTTATGAAAAACTGTTTTTT CAWSRRQGYEKLFF
NA TRBJ2-1 TRBV29-1 NA TGCAGCGTTGAAGTGGTTGCGGAGGACAATGAGCAGTTCTTC CSVEVVAEDNEQFF
NA TRBJ1-1 TRBV29-1 NA TGCAGCGTTGTGTCGGGGTTTAACACTGAAGCTTTCTTT CSVVSGFNTEAFF
NA TRBJ1-3 TRBV7-9 NA TGTGCCAGCAGCATAGACAGCCTCGGAAACACCATATATTTT CASSIDSLGNTIYF
NA TRBJ1-1 TRBV6-5 TRBD1 TGTGCCAGCAGTTACTCGAAAAAGACAGGGGTGGCTTTCTTT CASSYSKKTGVAFF